This T cell receptor beta chain was sequenced for a study of T cell clonotyping in hematopoietic cell transplantation. This CDR3 is 14 amino acids long. Germline V gene lookup returns CDR1 MGHRA and CDR2 YSYEKL. V was shortened by 3 bases and J by 1 base, with 9 bases between the two germline ends. The study's findings and limits: Pathologically expanded recipient clonotypes increased progressively from day 30 to day 180 as diversity fell. Few recipient clonotypes overlapped donors; over 95% were de novo at given depth.

The method was immunoSEQ multiplex PCR; TCRdb's version includes in-frame clones alone and lacks a portion of them. The profile shows about 16,000 clones, 71% of them singletons. With regard to this clone: No antigen is known for it.

Sequenced material: peripheral blood mononuclear cells. The chain joins TRBV4-1 to TRBJ1-1; TRBD1 might be the D (5 bases). The receptor was isolated from a woman between 55 and 75 years old in good health. Some clones in this sample may be carry-over from other donors' samples. CDR3 DNA sequence: TGCGCCAGCAGCCACCGGGACGAGAACACTGAAGCTTTCTTT. Amino acid sequence: CASSHRDENTEAFF.